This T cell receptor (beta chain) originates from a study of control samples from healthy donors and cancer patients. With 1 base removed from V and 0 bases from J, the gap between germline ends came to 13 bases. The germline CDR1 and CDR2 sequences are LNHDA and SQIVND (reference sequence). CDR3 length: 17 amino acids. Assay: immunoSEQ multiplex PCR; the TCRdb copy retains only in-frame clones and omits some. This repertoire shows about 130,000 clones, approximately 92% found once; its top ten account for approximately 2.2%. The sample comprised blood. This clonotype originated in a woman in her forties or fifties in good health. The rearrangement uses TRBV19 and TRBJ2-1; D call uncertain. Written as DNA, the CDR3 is TGTGCCAGTAGTATAGGCCCCCGCGGAAGCTCCTACAATGAGCAGTTCTTC. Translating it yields CASSIGPRGSSYNEQFF.